The rows below give T cell receptor beta chains drawn from one sample of a study of spatial heterogeneity in lung cancer. TCRdb used MiXCR to reprocess the 5' RACE reads, holding one entry per CDR3 protein. The sample comprises about 23,000 distinct CDR3 sequences, 5% to 7% of which are singletons, and 10% rests with the top ten. The source material was lung tumor tissue, sampled at surgery. The receptors were gathered from a male donor with early-stage non-small cell lung cancer. Each CDR3 is given with its conserved first and last residue. The D gene is left open where the match is weak. Expanded clones get a size class; other rows say once, few or many, or leave the size out.

size,D,J,V,DNA,CDR3
many,TRBD2,TRBJ2-3,TRBV14,TGTGCCAGCAGCCAGATAGCGGGAGGCACGCAGTATTTT,CASSQIAGGTQYF
few,.,TRBJ2-5,TRBV3-1,TGTGCCAGCAGCCTGGGGACCGGAATGAAAGAGACCCAGTACTTC,CASSLGTGMKETQYF
many,.,TRBJ2-5,TRBV5-6,TGTGCCAGCAGCCCAGAGGAGGGGACCCAGTACTTC,CASSPEEGTQYF
.,.,TRBJ2-5,TRBV7-6,TGTGCCAGCAGCTTAGAAGGTTCAGCCGGGGAGACCCAGTACTTC,CASSLEGSAGETQYF
many,.,TRBJ2-3,TRBV6-2/TRBV6-3,TGTGCCAGCAAGGAGCGGGCCTTCACAGATACGCAGTATTTT,CASKERAFTDTQYF
many,.,TRBJ2-1,TRBV7-4,TGTGCCAGCAGCTTAATAACAAGGCAGTTCTTC,CASSLITRQFF
many,TRBD2,TRBJ2-7,TRBV12-3/TRBV12-4,TGTGCCAGCAGCCGCGGGACTAGCGGGAGATACGAGCAGTACTTC,CASSRGTSGRYEQYF
many,.,TRBJ1-3,TRBV2,TGTGCCAGCAGTGAAGCCACAGGGTTCGGAAACACCATATATTTT,CASSEATGFGNTIYF
few,.,TRBJ1-1,TRBV9,TGTGCCAGCAGCGTAGGGGGGGCCAGGGGTACGAACACTGAAGCTTTCTTT,CASSVGGARGTNTEAFF
few,TRBD2,TRBJ2-7,TRBV7-2,TGTGCCAGCAGCCCTACTAGCGGGAGCCCCCGCGAGCAGTACTTC,CASSPTSGSPREQYF
.,TRBD2,TRBJ2-3,TRBV12-3/TRBV12-4,TGTGCCAGCAGGCTGACTAGCGGCACAGATACGCAGTATTTT,CASRLTSGTDTQYF
many,.,TRBJ2-7,TRBV5-6,TGTGCCAGCAGCTTGGGCAGACGATTAACATCCTACGAGCAGTACTTC,CASSLGRRLTSYEQYF
few,.,TRBJ1-2,TRBV19,TGTGCCAGTAATGAGGGCGCGGTTGGCTACACCTTC,CASNEGAVGYTF
many,.,TRBJ2-1,TRBV7-8,TGTGCCAGCAGCCCTCGCACGGGGCTCCGCAATGAGCAGTTCTTC,CASSPRTGLRNEQFF
.,.,TRBJ2-5,TRBV7-8,TGTGCCAGCAGCTTAGAACGGGTGGAGACCCAGTACTTC,CASSLERVETQYF
many,.,TRBJ2-3,TRBV27,TGTGCCAGCAGTTTATTCGGACTCCGCACAGATACGCAGTATTTT,CASSLFGLRTDTQYF
many,.,TRBJ1-2,TRBV7-2,TGTGCCAGCAGCTTAGCCGCCGCGGCCAGGGGCGGCTATGGCTACACCTTC,CASSLAAAARGGYGYTF
many,.,TRBJ2-3,TRBV4-2,TGTGCCAGCAGCCACGCGAGCACAGATACGCAGTATTTT,CASSHASTDTQYF
many,.,TRBJ1-5,TRBV5-1,TGCGCCAGCAGCTCTCCTCGGGACACTCCCCGCAATCAGCCCCAGCATTTT,CASSSPRDTPRNQPQHF
many,.,TRBJ2-1,TRBV6-5,TGTGCCAGCAGTTATGGGATCGGGGGAGACGAGCAGTTCTTC,CASSYGIGGDEQFF
many,TRBD1,TRBJ2-3,TRBV2,TGTGCCAGCAGTCAGGACAGGGATACGCAGTATTTT,CASSQDRDTQYF
many,TRBD2,TRBJ2-6,TRBV2,TGTGCCAGCAGTCTAGCGGGGCGGGCTGGGGCCAACGTCCTGACTTTC,CASSLAGRAGANVLTF
many,.,TRBJ1-1,TRBV5-6,TGTGCCAGCAGCCTTCTTGAGACCCGCCGATGGACTGAAGCTTTCTTT,CASSLLETRRWTEAFF
few,TRBD1,TRBJ1-3,TRBV5-4,TGTGCCAGCAGCCGACAGGGGGCGCCTGGAAACACCATATATTTT,CASSRQGAPGNTIYF
many,TRBD2,TRBJ2-2,TRBV7-9,TGTGCCAGCACCCAGCGGGGGGTGTCGAACACCGGGGAGCTGTTTTTT,CASTQRGVSNTGELFF
many,TRBD1,TRBJ2-3,TRBV7-8,TGTGCCAGCAGCGTCGACAGGGCAGATACGCAGTATTTT,CASSVDRADTQYF
many,.,TRBJ2-1,TRBV5-1,TGCGCCAGCAGACCGGACTGGACCAATTTCAAGCAGTTCTTC,CASRPDWTNFKQFF
many,TRBD1,TRBJ2-7,TRBV6-2/TRBV6-3,TGTGCCAGCAGAGAGCCCGGGACAGGGTCCTACGAGCAGTACTTC,CASREPGTGSYEQYF
.,.,TRBJ2-7,TRBV7-2,TGTGCCAGCAGCGACGGGGCAGGGAGGCCACTAGCGCAGTACTTC,CASSDGAGRPLAQYF
many,.,TRBJ1-6,TRBV20-1,TGCAGTGCTAGAAGGCGAGGGTTTGATAATTCACCCCTCCACTTT,CSARRRGFDNSPLHF
many,.,TRBJ2-5,TRBV7-2,TGTGCCAGCAGCTTATGGCCGATACAAGAGACCCAGTACTTC,CASSLWPIQETQYF
.,.,TRBJ2-3,TRBV6-1,TGTGCCAGCCTCAGGGACTCCGATTATACGCAGTATTTT,CASLRDSDYTQYF
.,TRBD2,TRBJ2-7,TRBV3-1,TGTGCCAGCAGCCACGGCGGGGGGCAGGGAGAGCAGTACTTC,CASSHGGGQGEQYF
many,.,TRBJ2-3,TRBV6-5,TGTGCCAGCAGTTACTGGGCGACCACCTTAGATACGCAGTATTTT,CASSYWATTLDTQYF
.,.,TRBJ1-5,TRBV7-9,TGTGCCAGCAGCCAGGTCCGAGGGGGTGTAAGCAATCAGCCCCAGCATTTT,CASSQVRGGVSNQPQHF
many,.,TRBJ2-2,TRBV7-9,TGTGCCAGCAGCTTCCCAGGGAGGATGGACACCGGGGAGCTGTTTTTT,CASSFPGRMDTGELFF
many,.,TRBJ2-3,TRBV5-1,TGCGCCAGCAGTAGAACAGATACGCAGTATTTT,CASSRTDTQYF